This T cell receptor (beta chain) emerged from a study of tumor-infiltrating lymphocytes in primary liver carcinoma. Scientists recovered RNA and DNA together from around 20-30 mg of unsorted bulk tissue. HBV chronically infected the treatment-naive patients. Synthesis of TCR beta cDNA was carried out from 500 ng total RNA with a constant-region primer. Libraries for TCR beta were built through three nested multiplex PCR rounds, which together made up a slightly modified ARM-PCR procedure. Primers for the first two PCR rounds were TRBV1-TRBV30 forward primers and a C-beta reverse primer (about 11 cycles per round). TCRdb recomputed calls from the multiplex PCR reads with MiXCR, one row per CDR3 protein. Of over 25,000 distinct CDR3 sequences in the sample, over 65% are singletons; the top ten hold approximately 45%. The CDR3 runs to 16 residues. In the case of this clonotype: Because it lacks the conserved phenylalanine or tryptophan at the end, this CDR3 is likely a read error.

The TCR was taken from a man aged 35-49 years with primary liver carcinoma and hepatitis B virus infection. This rearrangement joins TRBV12-3 or TRBV12-4 to TRBJ2-6; TRBD1 or TRBD2 may be the D gene (5 bases each). Source material: liver tumor tissue from sampling region 3. Subset given: tumor region T3, left-lateral pole. As DNA, the CDR3 is TGTGTCAGCATCGCCGGGACCGTCTCTGGGGCCAACGTCCTGACTTAC. It yields the protein CVSIAGTVSGANVLTY.